This TCR beta chain was found in a study of shared clonotypes between healthy human individuals. General observations from the study: Estimated richness values were generally larger in naive subsets than in memory subsets.

Germline V gives CDR1 SEHNR, CDR2 FQNEAQ (reference sequence). V shed 8 bases and J shed 7 bases, with 14 bases lying between them. This CDR3 has 12 amino acids. This clone was counted only a few times. Its antigen is still unknown. Produced via immunoSEQ multiplex PCR; TCRdb's table is partial and in-frame only. Of hundreds of thousands of clones in the sample, roughly 72% were seen once. This clonotype was obtained from a woman younger than 45 in good health. The material sequenced was memory CD4+ T cells sorted from blood. Subset here: CD45RA-negative fraction. V gene TRBV7-9 combines with J gene TRBJ1-2, with D possibly being TRBD1 (6 bases). The CDR3 here is CASASGAIGYTF. CDR3 nucleotides: TGTGCCAGCGCATCGGGGGCGATTGGCTACACCTTC. Complete variable domain (other parts from reference TRBV7-9 and TRBJ1-2): DTGVSQNPRHKITKRGQNVTFRCDPISEHNRLYWYRQTLGQGPEFLTYFQNEAQLEKSRLLSDRFSAERPKGSFSTLEIQRTEQGDSAMYLCASASGAIGYTFGSGTRLTVV.